This T cell receptor (beta chain) was retrieved from a study of T cell responses to AZD1222 COVID-19 vaccine. About the study: Second doses at about 4 or about 12 weeks were pooled. Whole-study findings and limits: Baseline serostatus was positive in only six AZD1222 recipients. Donors in the cohort were predominantly white British and more often female, and clonal diversity was possibly underestimated.

Worth noting for this clone: Its antigen is not known.

This table comes from immunoSEQ multiplex PCR, and its TCRdb copy is limited to in-frame clones, with some not included. The sample has some 190,000 clones; 88% are singletons. Sequenced here: peripheral blood, sampled on day 0 of AZD1222 vaccination. This sequence was found in an adult in good health.

The CDR3 is CASSSGQIPYEQYF. In nucleotides, the CDR3 is TGTGCCAGCAGCTCGGGACAGATCCCCTACGAGCAGTACTTC. The rearrangement links TRBV7-8 to TRBJ2-7; TRBD1 matches at 7 bases. Germline trimming cut 4 bases from V and 2 bases from J; bases unmatched to any gene: 5. Germline CDR1 reads SGHVS; CDR2 reads FQNEAQ. The CDR3 sequence is 14 residues long.